This T cell receptor beta chain is drawn from a study of blood T cell repertoires in COVID-19. Study details: Whether acute or convalescent, the COVID-19 samples came from the United States, Italy and Spain. PBMCs, B-cell-depleted T cells, or T cells were the source of the cDNA or gDNA that made up the material.

This CDR3 has 18 residues. Per the germline V gene, CDR1 is GTSNPN and CDR2 is SVGIG (reference sequence). V lost 1 base and J lost 1; bases outside the gene matches: 13. Authors' methods: Amplification from reference gene primers served as the basis for estimated nucleated cell counts. Some clones are missing from TCRdb's copy, which holds only in-frame ones; the method was immunoSEQ multiplex PCR. The DNA gave D and trimming, while V, J and clone size come from that table. The sample shows about 270,000 clones, around 90% of them seen only once. The source is a man aged 55 to 70 who had recovered from COVID-19. J is TRBJ1-1 and V is TRBV30, with 9 bases aligning to TRBD1. Sequencing input: peripheral blood. CDR3 region: CAWSGTGVHMEKNTEAFF. In nucleotides, the CDR3 is TGTGCCTGGAGTGGGACAGGGGTTCATATGGAAAAGAACACTGAAGCTTTCTTT.